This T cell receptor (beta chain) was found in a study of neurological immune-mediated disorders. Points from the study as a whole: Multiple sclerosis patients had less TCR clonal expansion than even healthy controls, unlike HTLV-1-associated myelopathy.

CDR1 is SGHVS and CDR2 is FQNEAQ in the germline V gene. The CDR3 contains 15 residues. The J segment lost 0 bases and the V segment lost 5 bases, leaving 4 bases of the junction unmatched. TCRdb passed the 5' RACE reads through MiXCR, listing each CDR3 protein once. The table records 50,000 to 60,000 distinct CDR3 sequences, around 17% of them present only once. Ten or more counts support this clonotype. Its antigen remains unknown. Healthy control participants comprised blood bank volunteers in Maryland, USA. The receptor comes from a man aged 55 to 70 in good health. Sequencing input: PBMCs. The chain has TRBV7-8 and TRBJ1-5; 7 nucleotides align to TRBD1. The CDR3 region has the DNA TGTGCCAGCAGCCTACGGACAGGTAGCAATCAGCCCCAGCATTTT. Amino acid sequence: CASSLRTGSNQPQHF.